The source of this TCR beta chain is a study of T cell responses to AZD1222 COVID-19 vaccine. Looking at the study overall: Samples with a second dose at about 4 or about 12 weeks were pooled together. Findings and caveats of the study: Targeting of unmutated variant regions was reportedly seen in nearly half of spike-specific TCRs. In a largely white British group with more females than males, clonal diversity was possibly underestimated. Among those given AZD1222, only 6 or 7 were seropositive at baseline.

For this clone: Its antigen is unidentified.

Per the germline V gene, CDR1 is MDHEN and CDR2 is SYDVKM. The CDR3 contains 15 residues. Trimming removed 2 bases from V and 4 bases from J; junction bases left unmatched: 7. Libraries were prepared by immunoSEQ multiplex PCR; TCRdb keeps only in-frame clonotypes and omits some of them. Among 100,000 to 150,000 clones, 90% were seen once, and the ten largest hold about 7%. The rearrangement joins TRBV28 to TRBJ2-5; 7 positions match TRBD2. Sample: peripheral blood, taken on day 0 of AZD1222 vaccination. This sequence was found in an adult in good health. CDR3 nucleotides: TGTGCCAGCAGTTTAGGGTCAGCGGGGCGAGAGACCCAGTACTTC. It translates to CASSLGSAGRETQYF.